The 6 T cell receptor beta chains below come from one sample, sequenced in a study of cytomegalovirus exposure and HLA in healthy donors. Clones were read by immunoSEQ multiplex PCR, and TCRdb kept only the in-frame ones, dropping some. The profile shows 200,000 to 250,000 clones, about nine tenths of them singletons. Sequenced: PBMCs. Receptors were obtained from a woman aged 18-29 years in good health and CMV-seropositive.

The chain has TRBV5-1 and TRBJ2-7; 7 nucleotides align to TRBD2. Germline trimming cut 5 bases from V and 0 bases from J; bases unmatched to any gene: 11. The germline gives CDR1 SGHRS, CDR2 YFSETQ. The CDR3 is made up of 16 amino acids. CDR3 nucleotides: TGCGCCAGCAGACCCCCGAGCGGGATGAGCTCCTACGAGCAGTACTTC. This encodes CASRPPSGMSSYEQYF.

V gene TRBV27 combines with J gene TRBJ2-1, with D maybe TRBD2 (6 bases). Germline CDR1 is MNHEY and CDR2 is SMNVEV (reference sequence). This CDR3 is built from 16 residues. V lost 5 bases to trimming and J lost 8 bases, with 22 bases between them. The CDR3 here is CASSEGAGLTGYEQFF. For the CDR3, the DNA is TGTGCCAGCAGTGAGGGTGCGGGACTCACCGGGTATGAGCAGTTCTTC.

The rearrangement joins TRBV6-6 to TRBJ2-1, with D unresolved. CDR3 length: 11 amino acids. V was shortened by 2 bases and J by 10 bases, with 6 bases between the two germline ends. Germline V gene lookup returns CDR1 MNHNY and CDR2 SVGAGI (reference sequence). CDR3 bases: TGTGCCAGCAGTTACGTCGAGGAGCAGTTCTTC. Translated, it gives CASSYVEEQFF.

The sample holds many counts of this clone. The chain employs TRBV5-1 and TRBJ2-7; TRBD1 matches 7 bases. CDR3 length: 15 amino acids. V was clipped by 4 bases and J by 6 bases; unmatched bases: 13. Germline CDR1 SGHRS, CDR2 YFSETQ. The CDR3 DNA sequence: TGCGCCAGCAGCATGCACGGGACAGTCCAAGGCGAGCAGTACTTC. It is translated as CASSMHGTVQGEQYF.

This clone turned up a few times. The chain has TRBV13 and TRBJ1-1; a possible D gene is TRBD1 (6 bases). Germline CDR1 and CDR2: PRHDT and FYEKMQ (reference sequence). Between the trimmed V and J ends, which lost 5 bases and 4 bases, there was a span of 11 bases. The CDR3 runs to 13 residues. The CDR3 region has the DNA TGTGCCAGCAGCATCAAAGGGGGCACTGAAGCTTTCTTT. This sequence encodes CASSIKGGTEAFF.

The chain employs TRBV5-1 and TRBJ1-1; D is unresolved. V gave up 4 bases and J gave up 11 bases, with 27 bases separating them. The CDR3 spans 16 residues. CDR1 is SGHRS, CDR2 YFSETQ, per germline. CDR3 sequence (DNA): TGCGCCAGCAGCCAACTTACGAACACTGAACCAGGTGTGGCTTTCTTT. This gives the protein CASSQLTNTEPGVAFF.